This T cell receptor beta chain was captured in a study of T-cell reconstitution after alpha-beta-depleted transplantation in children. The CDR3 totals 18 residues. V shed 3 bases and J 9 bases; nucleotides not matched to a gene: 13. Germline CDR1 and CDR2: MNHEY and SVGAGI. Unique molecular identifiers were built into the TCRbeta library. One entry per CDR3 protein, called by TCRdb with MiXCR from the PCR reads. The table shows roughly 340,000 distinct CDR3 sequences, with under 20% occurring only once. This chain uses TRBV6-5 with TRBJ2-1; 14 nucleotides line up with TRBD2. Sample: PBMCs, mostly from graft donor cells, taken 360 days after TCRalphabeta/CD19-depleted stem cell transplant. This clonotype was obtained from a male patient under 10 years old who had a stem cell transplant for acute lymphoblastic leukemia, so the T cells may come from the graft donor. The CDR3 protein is CASSYDPGTSGSWGEQFF. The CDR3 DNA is TGTGCCAGCAGTTATGACCCGGGGACTAGCGGGAGTTGGGGTGAGCAGTTCTTC.